The entry below describes one TCR beta chain. In the source study's methods: Amplified reference gene primers provided the basis for estimating nucleated cell counts. Method: immunoSEQ multiplex PCR; TCRdb's copy keeps in-frame clones and lacks some. The D gene and trimming were derived from the DNA, and the V and J assignments and clone size from that table. This sample has about 71,000 clones, with roughly 86% found just once. V was pared by 1 base and J by 1 base, with 5 bases of the junction left unmatched. The CDR3 length is 15 residues. CDR1 and CDR2 (germline): GTSNPN, SVGIG (reference sequence). This record belongs to a study of blood T cell repertoires in COVID-19.

The chain couples TRBV30 to TRBJ1-1, with 8 bases matching TRBD1. This receptor was identified in a man aged 50 to 60 with active COVID-19. The material sequenced was peripheral blood. The CDR3 region is CAWSAPGGRNTEAFF. The DNA for the CDR3 is TGTGCCTGGAGTGCCCCAGGGGGCAGGAACACTGAAGCTTTCTTT.